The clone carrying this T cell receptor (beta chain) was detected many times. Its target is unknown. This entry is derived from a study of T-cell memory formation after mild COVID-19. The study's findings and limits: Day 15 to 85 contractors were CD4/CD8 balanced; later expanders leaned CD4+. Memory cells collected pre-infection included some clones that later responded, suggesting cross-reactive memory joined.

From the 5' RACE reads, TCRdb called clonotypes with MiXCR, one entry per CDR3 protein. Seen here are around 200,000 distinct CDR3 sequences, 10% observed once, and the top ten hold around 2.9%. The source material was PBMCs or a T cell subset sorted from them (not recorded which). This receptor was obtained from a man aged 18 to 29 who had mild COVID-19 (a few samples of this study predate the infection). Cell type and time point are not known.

CDR3 residues: CSAFNPLVRESTDTQYF. CDR3 bases: TGCAGTGCTTTCAACCCCTTGGTCAGGGAGAGCACAGATACGCAGTATTTT. V is TRBV20-1 and J is TRBJ2-3; D may match TRBD1 or TRBD2 (5 bases each). Germline assignment: CDR1 DFQATT and CDR2 SNEGSKA (reference sequence). V was pared by 5 bases and J by 0 bases, with 21 bases between. The CDR3 has 17 amino acids.